The 3 T cell receptor beta chains in this list originate from one sample, sequenced in a study of cytomegalovirus exposure and HLA in healthy donors. 60 Vbeta and 13 Jbeta primers were used in PCR. TCRdb's copy holds only in-frame clones and misses some; the assay was immunoSEQ multiplex PCR. The table includes approximately 110,000 clones, around 67% detected once. The sequenced material came from PBMCs. The receptors stem from a man aged 55 to 69 in good health and CMV-seropositive.

The gene calls are TRBV5-1 and TRBJ1-1, with D possibly being TRBD1 (5 bases). The germline V gene encodes CDR1 SGHRS and CDR2 YFSETQ. The ends were cut back, 0 bases at V and 8 bases at J, with 11 bases in the middle. CDR3 length equals 13 residues. This CDR3 reads CASSLGGEAEAFF. In DNA form, the CDR3 reads TGCGCCAGCAGCTTGGGAGGGGAGGCCGAAGCTTTCTTT.

This chain links TRBV19 with TRBJ2-2; weak D call: TRBD2 (8 bases). V was shortened by 5 bases and J by 7 bases, with 23 bases between the two germline ends. The V gene's germline CDR1 is LNHDA and CDR2 SQIVND (reference sequence). The CDR3 extends over 17 amino acids. The CDR3 DNA reads as TGTGCCAGTAGTGGCCGCGGGGGGACAGATATGGACGGGGAGCTGTTTTTT. Its translation: CASSGRGGTDMDGELFF.

In its sample, this clone was seen once. The chain uses TRBV28 and TRBJ2-4, with 11 bases lining up with TRBD1. CDR1 and CDR2 (germline): MDHEN, SYDVKM. After removal of 6 bases from V and 3 bases from J, the junction contained 4 bases not matched to a gene. CDR3 length: 15 amino acids. The CDR3 DNA reads as TGTGCCAGCAGCCGGACAGGGGGCAGCAAAAACATTCAGTACTTC. It is translated as CASSRTGGSKNIQYF.